Listed here is a single T cell receptor beta chain. These data come from a study of blood T cell repertoires in COVID-19. About the research overall: The United States, Italy and Spain provided the acute and convalescent COVID-19 samples.

Per the study methods: Estimation of nucleated cell counts relied on the amplification of reference gene primers. This table comes from immunoSEQ multiplex PCR, and its TCRdb copy is limited to in-frame clones, with some not included. V and J calls and clone size are as listed in that table; D and trimming were resolved from the DNA. The repertoire has some 31,000 clones, more than 85% of them found once; the top ten carry roughly 13%. This CDR3 region has 14 residues. V was pared by 5 bases and J by 6 bases, with 5 bases of the junction left unmatched. Per the germline V gene, CDR1 is SGHTA and CDR2 is FQGNSA.

The clonotype comes from a human donor in a cohort sampled during active COVID-19. The sequenced sample consisted of peripheral blood. The gene calls are TRBV7-2 and TRBJ2-7, with 12 bases matching TRBD1. CDR3 DNA: TGTGCCAGCAGCCCGGGGACAGGGGGCAGCGAGCAGTACTTC. Its protein product is CASSPGTGGSEQYF.